Sequencing of this T cell receptor beta chain was carried out in a study of T cell changes during pregnancy in multiple sclerosis (dated by TCRdb to between 2018 and 2020). About the full investigation: Changes in the T cell repertoire over the course of pregnancy were examined in this study in women with multiple sclerosis.

This clone was detected only once. Its recognized antigen is unknown. Nothing much larger sits one base from this clone, and base qualities are not available. Library creation used the immunoSEQ multiplex PCR assay. The clones in this table, taken by TCRdb from immuneACCESS, are in-frame only. Not every clone is retained; where verified, under half of the shortfall comes from an unresolved V gene, and the cause of the rest is unknown. The sample data list around 21,000 clones, and 75% to 90% of these were observed just once. In total, the top ten clones hold roughly 6.9% of the sample. The germline V gene gives CDR1 as SGHDT and CDR2 as YYEEEE. Inclusive of the bounding cysteine and phenylalanine, the CDR3 is 13 residues long. Just CDR3 DNA is preserved here, 39 bases in frame from base 1. The junction carries 15 bases between V and J, which are trimmed by 4 bases and 8 bases respectively.

The rearrangement combines TRBV5-6 with TRBJ1-2, with TRBD1 tentatively as D gene (6 bases match). The sequence derives from a female donor with multiple sclerosis, enrolled in a pregnancy study. The material sequenced was CD8+ T cells from peripheral blood mononuclear cells, taken in the first trimester of pregnancy. Here is the DNA: TGTGCCAGCAGCGCCTCTTCAGGGGACGGCTACACCTTC. This yields the protein CASSASSGDGYTF.